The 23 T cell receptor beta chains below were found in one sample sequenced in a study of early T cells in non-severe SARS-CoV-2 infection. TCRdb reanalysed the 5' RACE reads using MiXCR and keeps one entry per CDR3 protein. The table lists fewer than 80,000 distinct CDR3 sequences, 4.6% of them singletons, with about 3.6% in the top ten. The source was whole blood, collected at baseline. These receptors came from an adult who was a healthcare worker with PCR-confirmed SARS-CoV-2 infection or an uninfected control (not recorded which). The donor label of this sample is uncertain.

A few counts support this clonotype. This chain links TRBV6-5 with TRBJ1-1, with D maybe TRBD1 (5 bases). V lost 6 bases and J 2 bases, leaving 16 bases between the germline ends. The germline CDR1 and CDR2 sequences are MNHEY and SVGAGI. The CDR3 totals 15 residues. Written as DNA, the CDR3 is TGTGCCAGCAGGGTCTCCCGGGGGTCAAACACTGAAGCTTTCTTT. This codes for CASRVSRGSNTEAFF.

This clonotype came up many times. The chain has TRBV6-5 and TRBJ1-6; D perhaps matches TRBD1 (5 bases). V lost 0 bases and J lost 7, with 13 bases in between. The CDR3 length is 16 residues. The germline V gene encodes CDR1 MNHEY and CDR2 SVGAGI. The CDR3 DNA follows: TGTGCCAGCAGTTACTCGGGGCACCCGGAGAATTCACCCCTCCACTTT. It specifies CASSYSGHPENSPLHF.

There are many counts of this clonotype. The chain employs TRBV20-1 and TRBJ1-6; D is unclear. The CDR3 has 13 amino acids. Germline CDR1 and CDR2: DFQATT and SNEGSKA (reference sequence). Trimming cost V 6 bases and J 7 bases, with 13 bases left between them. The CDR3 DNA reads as TGCAGTGCCAGCGGCCCGAAGAATTCACCCCTCCACTTT. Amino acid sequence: CSASGPKNSPLHF.

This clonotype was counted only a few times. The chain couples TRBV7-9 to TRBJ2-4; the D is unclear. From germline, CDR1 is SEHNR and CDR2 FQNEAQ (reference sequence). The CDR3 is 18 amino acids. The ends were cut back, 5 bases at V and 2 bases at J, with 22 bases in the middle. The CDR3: CASSIRGSSGASKNIQYF. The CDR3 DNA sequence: TGTGCCAGCAGCATCCGCGGTTCGTCCGGTGCTTCCAAAAACATTCAGTACTTC.

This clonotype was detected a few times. CDR3 protein: CASSLDRQIYGYTF. For the CDR3, the DNA is TGTGCCAGCAGCTTAGATAGACAGATTTATGGCTACACCTTC. This rearrangement joins TRBV11-2 to TRBJ1-2, with D maybe TRBD1 (5 bases). The V gene lost 0 bases and the J gene lost 5 bases, with 10 bases spanning the gap. The CDR3 has 14 amino acids. CDR1 and CDR2 from the germline V gene are SGHAT and FQNNGV.

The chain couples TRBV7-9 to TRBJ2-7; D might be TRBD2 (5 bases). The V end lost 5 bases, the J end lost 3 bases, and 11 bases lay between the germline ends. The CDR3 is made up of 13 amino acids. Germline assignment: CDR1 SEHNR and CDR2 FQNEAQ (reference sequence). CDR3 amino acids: CASSPPGIYEQYF. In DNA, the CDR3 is TGTGCCAGCAGCCCCCCCGGGATCTACGAGCAGTACTTC. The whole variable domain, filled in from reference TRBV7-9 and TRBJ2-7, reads DTGVSQNPRHKITKRGQNVTFRCDPISEHNRLYWYRQTLGQGPEFLTYFQNEAQLEKSRLLSDRFSAERPKGSFSTLEIQRTEQGDSAMYLCASSPPGIYEQYFGPGTRLTVT.

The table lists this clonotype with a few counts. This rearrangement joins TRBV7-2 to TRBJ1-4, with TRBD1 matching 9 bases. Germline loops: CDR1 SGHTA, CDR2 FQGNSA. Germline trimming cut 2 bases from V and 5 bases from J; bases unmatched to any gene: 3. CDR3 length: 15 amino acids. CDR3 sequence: CASSLWTGENEKLFF. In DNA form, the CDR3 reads TGTGCCAGCAGCTTATGGACAGGGGAGAATGAAAAACTGTTTTTT.

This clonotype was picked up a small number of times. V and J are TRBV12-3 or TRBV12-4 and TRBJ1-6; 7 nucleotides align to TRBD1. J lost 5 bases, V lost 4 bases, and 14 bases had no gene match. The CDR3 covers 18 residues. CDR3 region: CASSSTLDRVSHNSPLHF. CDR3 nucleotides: TGTGCCAGCAGTTCGACTCTCGACAGGGTTAGCCATAATTCACCCCTCCACTTT.

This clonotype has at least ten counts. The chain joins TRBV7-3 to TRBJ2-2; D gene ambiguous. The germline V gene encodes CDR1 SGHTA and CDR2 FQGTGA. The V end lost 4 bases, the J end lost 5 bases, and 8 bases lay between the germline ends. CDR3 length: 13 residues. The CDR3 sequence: CASSSYGTGELFF. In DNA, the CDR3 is TGTGCCAGCAGCTCATATGGTACCGGGGAGCTGTTTTTT.

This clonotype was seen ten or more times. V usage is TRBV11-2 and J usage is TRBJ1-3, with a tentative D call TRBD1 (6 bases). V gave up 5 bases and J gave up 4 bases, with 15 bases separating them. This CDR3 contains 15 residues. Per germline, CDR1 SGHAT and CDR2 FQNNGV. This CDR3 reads CASSPSTGPGNTIYF. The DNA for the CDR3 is TGTGCCAGCAGCCCCTCCACAGGGCCCGGAAACACCATATATTTT.

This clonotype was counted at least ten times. The DNA for the CDR3 is TGCAGCCCCTACTTCTCGGGGGACACTGAAGCTTTCTTT. Its protein product is CSPYFSGDTEAFF. This chain uses TRBV20-1 with TRBJ1-1; maybe TRBD1 (5 bases). The CDR3 is made up of 13 amino acids. In germline, CDR1 is DFQATT, CDR2 SNEGSKA (reference sequence).

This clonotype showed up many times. CDR3 DNA sequence: TGTGCCAGCAGTGCGGACATACACAATGAGCAGTTCTTC. Translated: CASSADIHNEQFF. J is TRBJ2-1 and V is TRBV6-4; TRBD1 might be the D (5 bases). CDR1 and CDR2 from the germline V gene are MRHNA and SNTAGT. Between the trimmed V and J ends, which lost 4 bases and 5 bases, there was a span of 9 bases. There are 13 residues in the CDR3.

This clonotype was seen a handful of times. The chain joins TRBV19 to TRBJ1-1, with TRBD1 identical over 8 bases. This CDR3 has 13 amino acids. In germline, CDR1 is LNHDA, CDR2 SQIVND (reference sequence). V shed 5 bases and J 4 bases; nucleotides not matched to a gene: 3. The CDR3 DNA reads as TGTGCCAGTAGTGCGACAGGGGTCACTGAAGCTTTCTTT. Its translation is CASSATGVTEAFF.

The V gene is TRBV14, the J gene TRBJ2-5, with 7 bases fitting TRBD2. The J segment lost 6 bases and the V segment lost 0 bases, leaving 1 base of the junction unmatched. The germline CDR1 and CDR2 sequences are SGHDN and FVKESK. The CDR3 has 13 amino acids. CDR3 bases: TGTGCCAGCAGCCAAGATAGCGGGCAGACCCAGTACTTC. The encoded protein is CASSQDSGQTQYF.

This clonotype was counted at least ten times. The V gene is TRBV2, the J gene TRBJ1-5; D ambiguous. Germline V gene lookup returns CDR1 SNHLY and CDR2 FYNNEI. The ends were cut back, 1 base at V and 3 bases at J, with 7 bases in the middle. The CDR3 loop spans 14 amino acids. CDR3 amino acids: CASSEVSVNQPQHF. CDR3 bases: TGTGCCAGCAGTGAAGTCAGCGTCAATCAGCCCCAGCATTTT.

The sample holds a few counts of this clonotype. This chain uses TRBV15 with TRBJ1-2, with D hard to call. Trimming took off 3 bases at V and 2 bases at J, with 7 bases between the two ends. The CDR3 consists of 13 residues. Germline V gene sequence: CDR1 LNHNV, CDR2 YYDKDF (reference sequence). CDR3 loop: CATSSRANYGYTF. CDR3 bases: TGTGCCACCAGCAGTAGGGCGAACTATGGCTACACCTTC.

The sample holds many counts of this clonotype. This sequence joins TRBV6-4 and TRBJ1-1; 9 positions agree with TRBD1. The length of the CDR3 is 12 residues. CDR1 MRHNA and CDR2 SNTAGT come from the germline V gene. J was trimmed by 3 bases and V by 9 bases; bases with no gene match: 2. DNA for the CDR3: TGTGCCAGTAGGACAGGGGACACTGAAGCTTTCTTT. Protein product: CASRTGDTEAFF.

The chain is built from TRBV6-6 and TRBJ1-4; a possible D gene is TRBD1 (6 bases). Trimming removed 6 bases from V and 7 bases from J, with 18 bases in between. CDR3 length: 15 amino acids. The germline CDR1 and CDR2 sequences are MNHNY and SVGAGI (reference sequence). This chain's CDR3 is CASRGGRGNTEKLFF. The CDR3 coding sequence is TGTGCCAGCAGAGGGGGAAGGGGTAATACTGAAAAACTGTTTTTT.

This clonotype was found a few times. CDR3 loop: CASSLSGEVTEAFF. CDR3 sequence (DNA): TGTGCCAGCAGTTTATCTGGGGAGGTCACTGAAGCTTTCTTT. This chain connects TRBV12-3 or TRBV12-4 to TRBJ1-1; D uncertain. Trimming pared 2 bases from V and 4 bases from J, leaving 11 bases between. This CDR3 is 14 amino acids long.

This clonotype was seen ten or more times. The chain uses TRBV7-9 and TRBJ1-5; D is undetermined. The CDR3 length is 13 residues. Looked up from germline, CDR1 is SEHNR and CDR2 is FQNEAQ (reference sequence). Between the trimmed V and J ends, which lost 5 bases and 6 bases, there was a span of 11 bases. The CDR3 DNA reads TGTGCCAGCAGCCCTGACGGGCCTCAGCCCCAGCATTTT. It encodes CASSPDGPQPQHF.

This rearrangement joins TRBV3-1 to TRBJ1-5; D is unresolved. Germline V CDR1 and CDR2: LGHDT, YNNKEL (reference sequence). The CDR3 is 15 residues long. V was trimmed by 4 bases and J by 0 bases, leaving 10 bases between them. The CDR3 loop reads CASSPSLNSNQPQHF. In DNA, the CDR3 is TGTGCCAGCAGCCCGAGCCTTAATAGCAATCAGCCCCAGCATTTT.

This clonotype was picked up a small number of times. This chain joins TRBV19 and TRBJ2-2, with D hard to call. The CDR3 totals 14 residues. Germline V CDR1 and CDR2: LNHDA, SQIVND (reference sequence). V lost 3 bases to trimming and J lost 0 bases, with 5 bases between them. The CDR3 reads CASSILANTGELFF. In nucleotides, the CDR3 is TGTGCCAGTAGTATTTTGGCGAACACCGGGGAGCTGTTTTTT.

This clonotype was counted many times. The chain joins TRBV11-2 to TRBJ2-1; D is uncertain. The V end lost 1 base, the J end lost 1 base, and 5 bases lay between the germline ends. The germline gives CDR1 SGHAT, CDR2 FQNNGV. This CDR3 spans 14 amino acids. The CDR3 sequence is CASSLVASYNEQFF. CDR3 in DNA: TGTGCCAGCAGCTTAGTGGCATCCTACAATGAGCAGTTCTTC.